This TCR beta chain was sequenced for a study of CD8 T cells in ankylosing spondylitis. Study-wide results and limits: Enrichment of disease-linked clones was reportedly significant in matched ankylosing spondylitis synovial fluid. A motif in TCR beta, a set of eight highly homologous variants, appeared characteristic of ankylosing spondylitis blood. In synovial fluid and blood from reactive arthritis, some motif variants were previously reported.

Note on this clonotype: Antigen specificity is unknown.

Quantitative barcoded 5'-RACE was used to prepare TCR beta libraries. TCRdb called the 5' RACE reads again in MiXCR, with one record for every CDR3 protein. The table has 300,000 to 400,000 distinct CDR3 sequences, around 20% seen once. The CDR3 runs to 15 residues. Trimming stripped 3 bases from V and 4 bases from J, with 14 bases between. CDR1 and CDR2 from the germline V gene are WSHSY and SAAADI. The receptor was derived from a male donor with ankylosing spondylitis. Sequencing used blood, either unsorted or a sorted T cell fraction (not recorded which). The chain combines TRBV10-2 with TRBJ2-3; D possibly matches TRBD1 or TRBD2 (6 bases each). CDR3 sequence: CASSETEGVPDTQYF. CDR3 bases: TGCGCCAGCAGTGAAACGGAGGGGGTCCCAGATACGCAGTATTTT.